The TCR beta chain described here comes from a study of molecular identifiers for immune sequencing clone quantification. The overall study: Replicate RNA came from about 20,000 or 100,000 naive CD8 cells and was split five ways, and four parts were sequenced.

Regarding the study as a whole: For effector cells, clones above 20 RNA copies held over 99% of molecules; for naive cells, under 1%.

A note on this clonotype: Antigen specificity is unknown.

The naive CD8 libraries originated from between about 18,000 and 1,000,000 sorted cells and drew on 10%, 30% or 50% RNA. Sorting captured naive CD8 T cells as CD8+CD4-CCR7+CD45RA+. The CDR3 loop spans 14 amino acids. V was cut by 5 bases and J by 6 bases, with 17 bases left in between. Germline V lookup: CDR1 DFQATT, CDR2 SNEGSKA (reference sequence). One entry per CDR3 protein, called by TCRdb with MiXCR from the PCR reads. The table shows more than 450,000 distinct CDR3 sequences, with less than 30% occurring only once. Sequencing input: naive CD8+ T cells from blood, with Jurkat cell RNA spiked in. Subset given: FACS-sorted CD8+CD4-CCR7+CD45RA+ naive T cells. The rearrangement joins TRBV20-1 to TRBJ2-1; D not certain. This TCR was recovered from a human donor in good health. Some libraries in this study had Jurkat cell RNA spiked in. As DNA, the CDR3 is TGCAGTGCTGCAATCAGTGCAATAGGCAATGAGCAGTTCTTC. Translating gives CSAAISAIGNEQFF.